This T cell receptor (beta chain) was sequenced in a study of blood T cell repertoires in COVID-19. Study details: COVID-19 samples collected from the United States, Italy and Spain covered acute and convalescent phases.

The V end lost 10 bases, the J end lost 2 bases, and 18 bases lay between the germline ends. Germline CDR1 is MDHEN and CDR2 is SYDVKM. The CDR3 totals 16 residues. The table came from immunoSEQ multiplex PCR; TCRdb's copy has only in-frame clones and leaves some out. Seen here are 200,000 to 250,000 clones, 84% observed once, and the top ten hold 20%. The sequence was collected from a man younger than 45 with active or convalescent COVID-19. Sequenced material: peripheral blood. The gene calls are TRBV28 and TRBJ1-6; D call uncertain. CDR3 coding DNA: TGTGCCACCTCCCGGCGGTTGCCGCCCTATAATTCACCCCTCCACTTT. Amino acid sequence: CATSRRLPPYNSPLHF.